Shown below are 15 T cell receptor beta chains from a single sample sequenced in a study of blood T cell repertoires in COVID-19. Repertoires were generated with immunoSEQ multiplex PCR, while TCRdb's copy carries only in-frame clones and drops some. The sample contains approximately 90,000 clones, more than 70% of which appear only once. The sample comprised peripheral blood. The source of these receptors is an elderly woman with acute or convalescent COVID-19.

The chain is built from TRBV29-1 and TRBJ1-1; a weak D match, TRBD1 (5 bases). Germline V CDR1 and CDR2: SQVTM, ANQGSEA. This CDR3 is 11 amino acids long. The V end was cut by 3 bases, the J end by 6 bases, with 8 bases between. The CDR3 region is CSVDRGAEAFF. The CDR3 region has the DNA TGCAGCGTTGATAGGGGCGCTGAAGCTTTCTTT.

The chain carries TRBV19 and TRBJ2-2; 12 nucleotides match TRBD2. The CDR3 is made up of 16 amino acids. Looked up from germline, CDR1 is LNHDA and CDR2 is SQIVND (reference sequence). Losses at the gene ends were 5 bases for V and 5 bases for J; bases not matched to a gene: 6. CDR3 nucleotides: TGTGCCAGTAGTCCCAGACTAGCGGGGGAAACCGGGGAGCTGTTTTTT. It codes for CASSPRLAGETGELFF.

The J gene is TRBJ2-1, the V gene TRBV9; 11 nucleotides align to TRBD2. V lost 2 bases and J lost 4; bases outside the gene matches: 2. The CDR3 sequence is 15 residues long. Per germline, CDR1 SGDLS and CDR2 YYNGEE. In nucleotides, the CDR3 is TGTGCCAGCAGCGTTCCTAGCGGGGGGTACAATGAGCAGTTCTTC. It codes for CASSVPSGGYNEQFF.

The chain couples TRBV19 to TRBJ1-3, with 11 positions matching TRBD1. CDR3 length: 15 residues. Germline CDR1 LNHDA, CDR2 SQIVND (reference sequence). The trim removed 2 bases at V and 8 bases at J, leaving 5 bases unmatched. CDR3 nucleotides: TGTGCCAGTAGTATACCGGGACAGGGGGGAGACACCATATATTTT. It codes for CASSIPGQGGDTIYF.

This clone was counted many times. This chain uses TRBV7-7 with TRBJ2-7; 8 bases line up with TRBD2. The CDR3 spans 15 residues. J was trimmed by 3 bases and V by 1 base; bases with no gene match: 5. Germline CDR1 is SSHAT and CDR2 is FNYEAQ (reference sequence). Here the CDR3 reads CASSLGTGTSYEQYF. Here the CDR3 DNA reads TGTGCCAGCAGCTTAGGAACCGGGACTAGCTACGAGCAGTACTTC. The full variable domain, with the rest looked up from reference TRBV7-7 and TRBJ2-7, is GAGVSQSPRYKVTKRGQDVTLRCDPISSHATLYWYQQALGQGPEFLTYFNYEAQPDKSGLPSDRFSAERPEGSISTLTIQRTEQRDSAMYRCASSLGTGTSYEQYFGPGTRLTVT.

V and J are TRBV6-2 or TRBV6-3 and TRBJ2-7, with D maybe TRBD1 (5 bases). CDR1 and CDR2 (germline): MNHEY, SVGEGT. V was shortened by 2 bases and J by 4 bases, with 21 bases between the two germline ends. The CDR3 totals 17 residues. This CDR3 reads CASSYQIGARTHYEQYF. In nucleotides, the CDR3 is TGTGCCAGCAGTTACCAAATAGGGGCGAGAACACATTACGAGCAGTACTTC.

The DNA for the CDR3 is TGTGCCAGTAGCCACAGGAATTTCGACTATGGCTACACCTTC. Translated, it gives CASSHRNFDYGYTF. This chain uses TRBV19 with TRBJ1-2; possibly TRBD1 for D (5 bases). Germline CDR1 and CDR2: LNHDA and SQIVND (reference sequence). This CDR3 contains 14 residues. Trimming removed 6 bases from V and 3 bases from J, with 14 bases in between.

This chain joins TRBV24-1 and TRBJ2-5, with 15 bases matching TRBD2. This CDR3 spans 17 amino acids. J gave up 4 bases and V 5 bases, and 7 bases lay outside the gene matches. Per the germline V gene, CDR1 is KGHDR and CDR2 is SFDVKD. CDR3 protein: CATSVGTSGGSGETQYF. In DNA, the CDR3 is TGTGCCACCAGTGTTGGGACTAGCGGGGGGAGTGGAGAGACCCAGTACTTC.

This chain connects TRBV5-3 to TRBJ2-7, with D maybe TRBD1 (6 bases). TRBV5-3 is an ORF, and what it does is uncertain. V was pared by 8 bases and J by 1 base, with 7 bases between. This CDR3 comprises 11 residues. CDR3 protein: CASGQSYEQYF. CDR3 nucleotide sequence: TGTGCCAGCGGACAGTCCTACGAGCAGTACTTC.

The chain joins TRBV3-1 (or the pseudogene TRBV3-2) to TRBJ2-3, with D perhaps TRBD1 (6 bases). Germline V gene lookup returns CDR1 LGHDT and CDR2 YNNKEL (reference sequence). The CDR3 runs to 15 residues. The V and J ends lost 4 bases and 3 bases respectively, with 14 bases between them. The CDR3 reads CASSLQGRTTDTQYF. The CDR3, as DNA: TGTGCCAGCAGCCTACAGGGTAGGACAACAGATACGCAGTATTTT.

This sequence joins TRBV6-5 and TRBJ1-1; 8 positions agree with TRBD1. With 2 bases clipped from V and 0 bases from J, the junction kept 5 bases outside the gene matches. Germline lookup yields CDR1 MNHEY and CDR2 SVGAGI. CDR3 size: 16 residues. The CDR3 DNA follows: TGTGCCAGCAGTTACGGACAGGGAGTGCTGAACACTGAAGCTTTCTTT. This gives the protein CASSYGQGVLNTEAFF.

V is TRBV19 and J is TRBJ1-1; TRBD1 matches at 9 bases. The CDR3 runs to 16 residues. The V segment lost 5 bases and the J segment 4 bases; nucleotides outside the gene matches: 11. CDR1 LNHDA and CDR2 SQIVND come from the germline V gene (reference sequence). The CDR3 DNA reads TGTGCCAGTAGTCCCCCGGACAGGGGCCAGGGCACTGAAGCTTTCTTT. Amino acid sequence: CASSPPDRGQGTEAFF. Supplemented by reference TRBV19 and TRBJ1-1, the full variable domain reads DGGITQSPKYLFRKEGQNVTLSCEQNLNHDAMYWYRQDPGQGLRLIYYSQIVNDFQKGDIAEGYSVSREKKESFPLTVTSAQKNPTAFYLCASSPPDRGQGTEAFFGQGTRLTVV.

The V gene is TRBV5-5, the J gene TRBJ1-1; TRBD1 matches 9 bases. Per germline, CDR1 SGHKS and CDR2 YYEKEE (reference sequence). The V gene end was trimmed by 1 base and the J gene end by 4 bases; junction bases not matched to a gene: 5. This CDR3 has 15 amino acids. The CDR3 DNA reads as TGTGCCAGCAGCTTGTCGGGACAGGGATCCACTGAAGCTTTCTTT. Its protein product is CASSLSGQGSTEAFF.

The V gene is TRBV28, the J gene TRBJ2-7; 10 bases align to TRBD1. Germline V gene sequence: CDR1 MDHEN, CDR2 SYDVKM. CDR3 length: 14 residues. J lost 5 bases, V lost 5 bases, and 6 bases had no gene match. The CDR3 protein is CASSPRDRGHEQYF. The DNA of the CDR3 is TGTGCCAGCAGTCCCAGGGACAGGGGACACGAGCAGTACTTC. The complete variable domain, with remaining parts taken from reference TRBV28 and TRBJ2-7, reads DVKVTQSSRYLVKRTGEKVFLECVQDMDHENMFWYRQDPGLGLRLIYFSYDVKMKEKGDIPEGYSVSREKKERFSLILESASTNQTSMYLCASSPRDRGHEQYFGPGTRLTVT.

The chain uses TRBV29-1 and TRBJ2-7, with 7 bases that match TRBD2. Germline CDR1 and CDR2: SQVTM and ANQGSEA. The CDR3 length is 11 residues. V shed 7 bases and J 1 base; nucleotides not matched to a gene: 1. The DNA for the CDR3 is TGCAGCGGACTAGCATCCTACGAGCAGTACTTC. Protein sequence: CSGLASYEQYF.